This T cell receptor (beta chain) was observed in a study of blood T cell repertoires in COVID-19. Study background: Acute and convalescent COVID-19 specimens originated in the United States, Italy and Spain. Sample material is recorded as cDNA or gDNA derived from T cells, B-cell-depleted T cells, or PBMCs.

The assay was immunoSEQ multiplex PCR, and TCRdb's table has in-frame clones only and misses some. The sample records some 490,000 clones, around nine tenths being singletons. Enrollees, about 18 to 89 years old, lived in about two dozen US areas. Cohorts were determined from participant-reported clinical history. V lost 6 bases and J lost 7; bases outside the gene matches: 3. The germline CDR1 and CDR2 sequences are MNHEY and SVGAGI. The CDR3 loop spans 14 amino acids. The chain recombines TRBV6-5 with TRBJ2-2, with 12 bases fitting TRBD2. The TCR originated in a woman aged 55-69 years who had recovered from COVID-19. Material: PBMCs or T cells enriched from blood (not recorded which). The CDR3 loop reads CASRRTSGVGELFF. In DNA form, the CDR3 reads TGTGCCAGCAGACGGACTAGCGGGGTCGGGGAGCTGTTTTTT.